This passage covers 30 T cell receptor beta chains from one sample sequenced in a study of blood T cell repertoires in COVID-19. Data came from immunoSEQ multiplex PCR; TCRdb stores just in-frame clones and leaves some out. The data hold about 150,000 clones, with approximately 91% observed a single time. The material sequenced was peripheral blood. These receptors were taken from a woman in her 70s with acute or convalescent COVID-19.

The V gene is TRBV30, the J gene TRBJ1-5; possibly TRBD1 for D (5 bases). The CDR3 sequence is 13 residues long. Germline loops: CDR1 GTSNPN, CDR2 SVGIG (reference sequence). Trimming pared 1 base from V and 2 bases from J, leaving 6 bases between. CDR3 in amino acids: CAWSEGGNQPQHF. As DNA, the CDR3 is TGTGCCTGGAGTGAAGGGGGCAATCAGCCCCAGCATTTT.

The chain has TRBV18 and TRBJ2-1, with D possibly TRBD1 on 5 matching bases. This CDR3 has 12 amino acids. CDR1 is KGHSH and CDR2 is LQKENI in the germline V gene. Trimming took off 1 base at V and 10 bases at J, with 8 bases between the two ends. CDR3 region: CASSPQGNEQFF. CDR3 in DNA: TGTGCCAGCTCACCACAGGGGAACGAGCAGTTCTTC.

This sequence joins TRBV19 and TRBJ1-5, with TRBD1 matching 7 bases. This CDR3 region has 14 residues. V gave up 3 bases and J gave up 4 bases; unmatched junction bases: 3. Germline loops: CDR1 LNHDA, CDR2 SQIVND (reference sequence). This CDR3 reads CASSMRDRNQPQHF. DNA for the CDR3: TGTGCCAGTAGTATGCGGGACAGAAATCAGCCCCAGCATTTT.

The CDR3 loop is CASSYGTAPTGELFF. The CDR3 region has the DNA TGTGCCAGCAGTTACGGGACAGCCCCTACCGGGGAGCTGTTTTTT. The chain combines TRBV6-5 with TRBJ2-2, with 7 positions matching TRBD1. Germline V gene lookup returns CDR1 MNHEY and CDR2 SVGAGI. The CDR3 runs 15 residues. Germline trimming cut 2 bases from V and 5 bases from J; bases unmatched to any gene: 5.

J is TRBJ1-1 and V is TRBV19, with 9 positions matching TRBD1. The CDR3 length is 16 residues. Unmatched junction bases numbered 16, after V lost 9 bases and J lost 5 bases. Germline CDR1 LNHDA, CDR2 SQIVND (reference sequence). The CDR3: CASLPRTGARETEAFF. The CDR3 nucleotides are TGTGCCAGCTTACCTCGGACAGGGGCCCGTGAAACTGAAGCTTTCTTT.

The chain uses TRBV6-5 and TRBJ1-4; D is undetermined. Trimming took 4 bases from V and 12 from J, leaving 15 bases between them. The CDR3 covers 13 residues. In germline, CDR1 is MNHEY, CDR2 SVGAGI. This CDR3 is CASSSGAGVELFF. CDR3 sequence (DNA): TGTGCCAGCAGTTCAGGCGCGGGTGTCGAACTGTTTTTT.

This clone has a handful of counts. The CDR3 sequence is CASSPTTGVTEAFF. CDR3 sequence (DNA): TGCGCCAGCAGCCCGACGACAGGGGTAACTGAAGCTTTCTTT. This chain joins TRBV5-1 and TRBJ1-1; 8 positions agree with TRBD1. CDR3 size: 14 residues. Germline lookup yields CDR1 SGHRS and CDR2 YFSETQ. V trimming: 4 bases; J trimming: 5 bases; junction bases outside the gene matches: 7.

This sequence joins TRBV9 and TRBJ2-7; D is possibly TRBD1 (5 bases). There are 14 residues in the CDR3. Germline V CDR1 and CDR2: SGDLS, YYNGEE. The V gene lost 0 bases and the J gene lost 6 bases, with 13 bases spanning the gap. CDR3 coding DNA: TGTGCCAGCAGCGTAGCCCCGCAGGGTTCCGAGCAGTACTTC. Its translation is CASSVAPQGSEQYF.

The chain carries TRBV9 and TRBJ2-5, with a tentative D call TRBD1 (5 bases). V lost 3 bases, J lost 0 bases, and 6 bases lay in between. This CDR3 region has 13 residues. Germline V gene data show CDR1 as SGDLS and CDR2 as YYNGEE. CDR3 sequence: CASSETDQETQYF. The CDR3 DNA is TGTGCCAGCAGCGAGACAGACCAAGAGACCCAGTACTTC.

V usage is TRBV6-6 and J usage is TRBJ2-2; TRBD1 agrees at 9 bases. The ends lost 0 bases at V and 7 bases at J; junction bases unmatched: 6. Germline V lookup: CDR1 MNHNY, CDR2 SVGAGI (reference sequence). This CDR3 region has 16 residues. CDR3: CASSYSGDRERGELFF. The CDR3 bases are TGTGCCAGCAGTTACTCGGGGGACAGGGAGCGCGGGGAGCTGTTTTTT.

The J gene is TRBJ1-4, the V gene TRBV24-1, with no clear D. Germline values: CDR1 KGHDR, CDR2 SFDVKD. V shed 8 bases and J shed 0 bases, with 30 bases lying between them. CDR3 length equals 21 residues. This CDR3 is CATIKYSSGGVDPATNEKLFF. CDR3 bases: TGTGCCACCATCAAATATTCTTCGGGAGGAGTAGATCCAGCAACTAATGAAAAACTGTTTTTT.

This chain uses TRBV10-1 with TRBJ2-3; 8 bases align to TRBD1. CDR1 and CDR2 from the germline V gene are WNHNN and SYGVQD (reference sequence). Trimming took 0 bases from V and 0 from J; bases not matched to a gene: 2. The CDR3 is made up of 16 amino acids. CDR3 bases: TGCGCCAGCAGTGAGTCTAGGACAGGGAGCACAGATACGCAGTATTTT. Amino acid sequence: CASSESRTGSTDTQYF.

The chain employs TRBV19 and TRBJ1-4; D unclear. The germline V and J ends were trimmed by 4 bases and 5 bases, with 2 bases remaining between them. This CDR3 region has 11 residues. Per the germline V gene, CDR1 is LNHDA and CDR2 is SQIVND (reference sequence). The CDR3 nucleotides read TGTGCCAGTAGTACGAATGAAAAACTGTTTTTT. This codes for CASSTNEKLFF.

The rearrangement joins TRBV25-1 to TRBJ2-5; a weak D match, TRBD2 (6 bases). Germline CDR1 is MGHDK and CDR2 is SYGVNS. With 1 base removed from V and 2 bases from J, the gap between germline ends came to 14 bases. This CDR3 is 16 amino acids long. CDR3 sequence (DNA): TGTGCCAGCAGTGAATTTCGCGGGGCACGACAAGAGACCCAGTACTTC. It encodes CASSEFRGARQETQYF.

V usage is TRBV18 and J usage is TRBJ1-3; D gene uncertain. This CDR3 has 15 residues. With 6 bases removed from V and 0 bases from J, the gap between germline ends came to 12 bases. CDR1 is KGHSH, CDR2 LQKENI, per germline. The CDR3 loop is CASSRTVSSGNTIYF. The DNA of the CDR3 is TGTGCCAGCTCTCGAACAGTTAGCTCTGGAAACACCATATATTTT.

The genes are TRBV7-9 and TRBJ2-1, with unresolved D. Trimming pared 4 bases from V and 0 bases from J, leaving 10 bases between. The CDR3 consists of 15 residues. CDR1 SEHNR and CDR2 FQNEAQ come from the germline V gene (reference sequence). CDR3 sequence (DNA): TGTGCCAGCAGCTCAGGATCGAGCTCCTACAATGAGCAGTTCTTC. Translating it yields CASSSGSSSYNEQFF.

This clone appeared once. In nucleotides, the CDR3 is TGTGCCAGTAGTAGGAGGCGGGGGTCCCAAGAGACCCAGTACTTC. Translation gives CASSRRRGSQETQYF. This rearrangement joins TRBV19 to TRBJ2-5, with 7 bases that match TRBD2. This CDR3 is 15 amino acids long. Unmatched junction bases numbered 6, after V lost 4 bases and J lost 1 base. CDR1 is LNHDA, CDR2 SQIVND, per germline (reference sequence).

The rearrangement joins TRBV11-2 to TRBJ2-7; D perhaps matches TRBD2 (6 bases). The CDR3 totals 13 residues. CDR1 is SGHAT and CDR2 is FQNNGV in the germline V gene. Between the trimmed V and J ends, which lost 5 bases and 4 bases, there was a span of 12 bases. The CDR3: CASSPPAGYEQYF. CDR3 DNA sequence: TGTGCCAGCAGCCCTCCAGCGGGTTACGAGCAGTACTTC.

The gene calls are TRBV19 and TRBJ2-7; tentative D call: TRBD1 (6 bases). V was clipped by 5 bases and J by 4 bases, with 12 bases between them. The germline CDR1 and CDR2 sequences are LNHDA and SQIVND (reference sequence). The CDR3 spans 13 residues. The CDR3 here is CASSYDRYYEQYF. The CDR3 DNA is TGTGCCAGTAGTTATGACAGGTATTACGAGCAGTACTTC.

The rearrangement joins TRBV7-9 to TRBJ2-7; D is perhaps TRBD1 (6 bases). V lost 0 bases and J 4 bases, leaving 16 bases between the germline ends. The CDR3 contains 16 residues. In germline, CDR1 is SEHNR, CDR2 FQNEAQ (reference sequence). The CDR3, as DNA: TGTGCCAGCAGCTTAGCGGAAAAGGGACACGCATACGAGCAGTACTTC. This translates into CASSLAEKGHAYEQYF.

The V and J genes are TRBV2 and TRBJ1-5; possibly TRBD1 for D (5 bases). Trimming removed 4 bases at V and 3 bases at J, with 13 bases between. This CDR3 contains 15 residues. Germline V gene sequence: CDR1 SNHLY, CDR2 FYNNEI. CDR3 sequence: CASSAWQGFNQPQHF. The CDR3 DNA reads as TGTGCCAGCAGTGCATGGCAGGGATTCAATCAGCCCCAGCATTTT.

V usage is TRBV4-1 and J usage is TRBJ2-3, with TRBD2 matching over 10 bases. The V segment lost 4 bases and the J segment 6 bases; nucleotides outside the gene matches: 13. This CDR3 contains 17 residues. Per germline, CDR1 MGHRA and CDR2 YSYEKL. The CDR3 nucleotides read TGCGCCAGCAGCCCGAGAGGGGGAGCGGGGGGGCCCGATACGCAGTATTTT. Protein: CASSPRGGAGGPDTQYF.

The chain joins TRBV7-9 to TRBJ1-1; D is uncertain. The CDR3 runs 11 residues. Germline V gene lookup returns CDR1 SEHNR and CDR2 FQNEAQ (reference sequence). Trimming removed 1 base at V and 8 bases at J, with 5 bases between. DNA for the CDR3: TGTGCCAGCAGCTTAGATACAGAAGCTTTCTTT. Translation: CASSLDTEAFF.

The genes are TRBV6-1 and TRBJ1-6; the D gene is possibly TRBD1 (5 bases). Trimming took 10 bases from V and 8 from J, leaving 12 bases between them. The germline V gene has CDR1 MNHNS and CDR2 SASEGT. The CDR3 is 12 residues long. The CDR3 DNA sequence: TGTGCCATCAAGGGGTGGGATTCACCCCTCCACTTT. Its protein is CAIKGWDSPLHF.

The rearrangement joins TRBV27 to TRBJ1-6, with 9 bases matching TRBD1. J lost 8 bases, V lost 3 bases, and 8 bases had no gene match. There are 16 residues in the CDR3. Germline V gene sequence: CDR1 MNHEY, CDR2 SMNVEV (reference sequence). CDR3 coding DNA: TGTGCCAGCAGTTTCTATCCGGGACAGGGTTATTCACCCCTCCACTTT. This codes for CASSFYPGQGYSPLHF.

V and J are TRBV3-1 (or the pseudogene TRBV3-2) and TRBJ1-6; tentative D call: TRBD1 (6 bases). The length of the CDR3 is 13 residues. V was shortened by 4 bases and J by 8 bases, with 9 bases between the two germline ends. Germline V CDR1 and CDR2: LGHDT, YNNKEL (reference sequence). CDR3 loop: CASSRTDDSPLHF. The CDR3 bases are TGTGCCAGCAGCCGGACAGACGATTCACCCCTCCACTTT.

This clone was recorded a few times. This chain joins TRBV6-2 or TRBV6-3 and TRBJ2-1; maybe TRBD1 (6 bases). The CDR3 totals 11 residues. CDR1 is MNHEY and CDR2 is SVGEGT in the germline V gene. Deletions cut 5 bases from V and 13 bases from J, with 12 bases between. The CDR3 protein is CASSGDIEQFF. For the CDR3, the DNA is TGTGCCAGCAGTGGGGACATCGAACAGTTCTTC.

The rearrangement joins TRBV18 to TRBJ1-1; 8 positions agree with TRBD1. CDR1 KGHSH and CDR2 LQKENI come from the germline V gene. V shed 3 bases, J shed 1 base, and the junction held 4 bases outside the gene matches. The CDR3 contains 15 residues. This chain's CDR3 is CASSPTTGGNTEAFF. Written as DNA, the CDR3 is TGTGCCAGCTCACCGACAACAGGGGGGAACACTGAAGCTTTCTTT.

This clone is a singleton in its sample. The chain couples TRBV6-5 to TRBJ1-5, with 12 bases aligning to TRBD1. The CDR3 runs to 15 residues. Germline V gene lookup returns CDR1 MNHEY and CDR2 SVGAGI. J lost 5 bases, V lost 5 bases, and 4 bases had no gene match. For the CDR3, the DNA is TGTGCCAGCAGTCGGGACAGGGGGCAATATCAGCCCCAGCATTTT. Protein sequence: CASSRDRGQYQPQHF.

Remarks on this clone: Other DNA sequences in this specimen translate into the identical CDR3. This chain joins TRBV10-3 and TRBJ2-3, with a possible D match to TRBD1 (5 bases). The germline CDR1 and CDR2 sequences are ENHRY and SYGVKD. This CDR3 has 13 amino acids. V lost 2 bases and J lost 2, with 5 bases in between. CDR3 nucleotide sequence: TGTGCCATCAGTGAGGGGGCCACAGATACGCAGTATTTT. Translated: CAISEGATDTQYF.